This T cell receptor beta chain originates from a study of blood T cell repertoires in COVID-19. This CDR3 region has 15 residues. Germline V CDR1 and CDR2: LNHDA, SQIVND (reference sequence). Trimming took 5 bases from V and 3 from J, leaving 16 bases between them. Clones were sequenced by immunoSEQ multiplex PCR, and TCRdb holds only the in-frame ones, with some missing. The sample yields approximately 250,000 clones, roughly 85% seen once. V gene TRBV19 combines with J gene TRBJ1-2; possible D gene TRBD1, 6 bases. Specimen: peripheral blood. This clonotype was sampled from a man in his fifties or sixties who had recovered from COVID-19. The CDR3 reads CASSPGASYDYGYTF. CDR3 nucleotide sequence: TGTGCCAGTAGTCCAGGGGCATCTTACGACTATGGCTACACCTTC. Full variable domain (remainder filled in from reference TRBV19 and TRBJ1-2): DGGITQSPKYLFRKEGQNVTLSCEQNLNHDAMYWYRQDPGQGLRLIYYSQIVNDFQKGDIAEGYSVSREKKESFPLTVTSAQKNPTAFYLCASSPGASYDYGYTFGSGTRLTVV.